Below are 10 T cell receptor beta chains sequenced from a single sample in a study of T cell changes during pregnancy in multiple sclerosis. Here immunoSEQ multiplex PCR was the method, and the copy in TCRdb shows in-frame clones only, minus some. The table has 40,000 or so clones, about nine tenths seen once; the top ten hold under 0.4%. Sequencing was performed on CD4+ T cells from peripheral blood mononuclear cells, taken in the third trimester of pregnancy. The receptors were sampled from a female donor in good health, enrolled as a control in a pregnancy study.

The J gene is TRBJ1-1, the V gene TRBV5-6, with no clear D. CDR3 length: 13 amino acids. Germline V gene sequence: CDR1 SGHDT, CDR2 YYEEEE. Trimming removed 6 bases from V and 1 base from J, with 10 bases in between. For the CDR3, the DNA is TGTGCCAGCACTAACTACGGGAACACTGAAGCTTTCTTT. Its protein is CASTNYGNTEAFF.

This chain joins TRBV2 and TRBJ1-2; TRBD1 agrees at 9 bases. CDR1 is SNHLY and CDR2 is FYNNEI in the germline V gene. The V segment lost 0 bases and the J segment 6 bases; nucleotides outside the gene matches: 11. The CDR3 is 17 amino acids. This CDR3 is CASSEALATGGSHGYTF. The DNA for the CDR3 is TGTGCCAGCAGTGAAGCGCTCGCCACAGGGGGCTCGCATGGCTACACCTTC.

The chain has TRBV30 and TRBJ1-2, with D possibly matching TRBD1 (6 bases). CDR1 is GTSNPN and CDR2 is SVGIG in the germline V gene (reference sequence). This CDR3 comprises 12 residues. V was cut by 8 bases and J by 2 bases, with 12 bases left in between. CDR3 in DNA: TGTGCCCGGGACACCCGAAACTATGGCTACACCTTC. As protein: CARDTRNYGYTF.

The chain employs TRBV5-5 and TRBJ2-2; TRBD1 might be the D (5 bases). This CDR3 has 14 residues. The V and J ends lost 10 bases and 0 bases respectively, with 13 bases between them. Germline V gene sequence: CDR1 SGHKS, CDR2 YYEKEE (reference sequence). CDR3 loop: CASYRSPNTGELFF. The CDR3 coding sequence is TGTGCCTCCTACAGGTCCCCGAACACCGGGGAGCTGTTTTTT.

This chain links TRBV4-2 with TRBJ2-7, with 8 bases identical to TRBD1. The germline gives CDR1 LGHNA, CDR2 YNFKEQ. Germline trimming cut 4 bases from V and 7 bases from J; bases unmatched to any gene: 9. CDR3 length: 14 amino acids. CDR3 coding DNA: TGTGCCAGCAGCCCGGACAGGGAACCGGGGGAGCAGTACTTC. It specifies CASSPDREPGEQYF.

The J gene is TRBJ2-2, the V gene TRBV27; D is possibly TRBD1 (5 bases). Germline V gene data show CDR1 as MNHEY and CDR2 as SMNVEV (reference sequence). CDR3 size: 14 residues. V gave up 3 bases and J gave up 6 bases, with 11 bases separating them. The CDR3: CASSFLQGAGELFF. CDR3 nucleotide sequence: TGTGCCAGCAGTTTCCTTCAGGGTGCCGGGGAGCTGTTTTTT.

This clone was recorded once. The chain couples TRBV6-5 to TRBJ2-7; 11 nucleotides align to TRBD1. CDR1 and CDR2 (germline): MNHEY, SVGAGI. The CDR3 covers 15 residues. Trimming cost V 0 bases and J 3 bases; bases outside gene matches: 1. CDR3 loop: CASSYSGTGGYEQYF. CDR3 in DNA: TGTGCCAGCAGTTACTCTGGGACAGGGGGCTACGAGCAGTACTTC.

V usage is TRBV5-1 and J usage is TRBJ2-1; 7 bases map to TRBD1. This CDR3 has 15 residues. The junction had 9 bases not matched to a gene; V was cut back by 4 bases and J by 5 bases. The germline CDR1 and CDR2 sequences are SGHRS and YFSETQ. As DNA, the CDR3 is TGCGCCAGCAGCGTGACAGGGAAAGCTAACAATGAGCAGTTCTTC. It translates to CASSVTGKANNEQFF. The full variable domain, rest sourced from reference TRBV5-1 and TRBJ2-1, is KAGVTQTPRYLIKTRGQQVTLSCSPISGHRSVSWYQQTPGQGLQFLFEYFSETQRNKGNFPGRFSGRQFSNSRSEMNVSTLELGDSALYLCASSVTGKANNEQFFGPGTRLTVL.

This clone has more than one count but fewer than ten. The chain employs TRBV5-4 and TRBJ1-1; weak D call: TRBD1 (6 bases). Germline lookup yields CDR1 SGHNT and CDR2 YYREEE (reference sequence). Deletions cut 4 bases from V and 0 bases from J, with 13 bases between. The CDR3 extends over 15 amino acids. CDR3 loop: CASSPLQGMNTEAFF. The CDR3 nucleotides are TGTGCCAGCAGCCCCCTACAGGGTATGAACACTGAAGCTTTCTTT.

The chain links TRBV20-1 to TRBJ2-7; perhaps TRBD1 as D (5 bases). Germline V lookup: CDR1 DFQATT, CDR2 SNEGSKA (reference sequence). Trimming stripped 6 bases from V and 4 bases from J, with 10 bases between. CDR3 length: 11 amino acids. The CDR3 DNA reads as TGCAGTGCAACACAGGAATACGAGCAGTACTTC. It specifies CSATQEYEQYF.